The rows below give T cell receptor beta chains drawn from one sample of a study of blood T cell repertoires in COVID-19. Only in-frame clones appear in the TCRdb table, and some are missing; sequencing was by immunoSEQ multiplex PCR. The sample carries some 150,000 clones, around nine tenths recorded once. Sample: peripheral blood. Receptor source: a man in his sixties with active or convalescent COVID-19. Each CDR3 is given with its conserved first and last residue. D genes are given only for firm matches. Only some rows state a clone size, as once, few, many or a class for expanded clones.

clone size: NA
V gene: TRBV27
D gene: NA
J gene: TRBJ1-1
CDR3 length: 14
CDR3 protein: CASSLSPADTEAFF
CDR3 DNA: TGTGCCAGCAGTTTATCGCCGGCGGACACTGAAGCTTTCTTT

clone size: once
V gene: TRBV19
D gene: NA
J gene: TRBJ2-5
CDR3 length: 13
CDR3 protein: CASSGQGGETQYF
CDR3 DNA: TGTGCCAGTAGTGGACAGGGAGGGGAGACCCAGTACTTC

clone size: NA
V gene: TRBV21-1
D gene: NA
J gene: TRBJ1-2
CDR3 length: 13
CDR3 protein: CAKTGDSNYGYTF
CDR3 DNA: TGTGCCAAAACGGGGGACAGCAACTATGGCTACACCTTC

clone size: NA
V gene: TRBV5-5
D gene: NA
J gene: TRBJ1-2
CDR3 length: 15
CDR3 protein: CASSLTGRANYGYTF
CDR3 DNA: TGTGCCAGCAGCTTAACAGGGAGAGCTAACTATGGCTACACCTTC

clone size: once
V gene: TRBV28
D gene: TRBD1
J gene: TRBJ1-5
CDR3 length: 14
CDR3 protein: CASLPPTGYQPQHF
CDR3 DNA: TGTGCCAGCTTACCTCCGACAGGGTATCAGCCCCAGCATTTT

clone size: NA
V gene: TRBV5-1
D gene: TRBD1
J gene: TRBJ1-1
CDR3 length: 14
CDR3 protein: CASSMGQGSTEAFF
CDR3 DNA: TGCGCCAGCAGCATGGGACAGGGGTCCACTGAAGCTTTCTTT

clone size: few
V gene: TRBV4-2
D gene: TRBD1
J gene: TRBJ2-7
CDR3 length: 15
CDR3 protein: CASSPGQGIDIEQYF
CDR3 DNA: TGTGCCAGCAGCCCGGGACAGGGAATAGACATCGAGCAGTACTTC

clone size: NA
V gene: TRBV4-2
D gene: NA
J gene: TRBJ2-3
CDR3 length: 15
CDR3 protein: CASSQDRASTDTQYF
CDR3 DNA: TGTGCCAGCAGCCAAGATCGAGCGAGCACAGATACGCAGTATTTT

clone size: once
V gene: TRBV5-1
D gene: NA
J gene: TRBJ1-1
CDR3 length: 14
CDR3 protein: CASSKTGQNTEAFF
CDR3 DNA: TGCGCCAGCAGCAAAACGGGACAAAACACTGAAGCTTTCTTT

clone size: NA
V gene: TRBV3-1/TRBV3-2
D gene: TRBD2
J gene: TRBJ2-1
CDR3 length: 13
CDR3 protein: CASSTPSGGHKFF
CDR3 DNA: TGTGCCAGCAGCACCCCTAGCGGGGGGCACAAGTTCTTC

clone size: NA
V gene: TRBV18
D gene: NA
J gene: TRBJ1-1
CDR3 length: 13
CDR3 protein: CASYPTGNTEAFF
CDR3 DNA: TGTGCCAGCTACCCGACGGGGAACACTGAAGCTTTCTTT

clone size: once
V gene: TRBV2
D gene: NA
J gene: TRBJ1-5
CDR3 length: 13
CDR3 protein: CASKRGSNQPQHF
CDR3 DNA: TGTGCCAGCAAGCGGGGTAGCAATCAGCCCCAGCATTTT

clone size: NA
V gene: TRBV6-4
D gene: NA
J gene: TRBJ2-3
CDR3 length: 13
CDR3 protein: CARKPKSTDTQYF
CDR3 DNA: TGTGCCAGGAAACCTAAGTCCACAGATACGCAGTATTTT

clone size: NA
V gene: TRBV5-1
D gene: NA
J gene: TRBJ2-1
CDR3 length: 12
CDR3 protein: CASSSQGNEQFF
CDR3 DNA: TGCGCCAGCAGCTCCCAGGGCAATGAGCAGTTCTTC

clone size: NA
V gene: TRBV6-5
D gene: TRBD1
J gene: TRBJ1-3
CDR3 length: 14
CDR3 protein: CASSSTGKGNTIYF
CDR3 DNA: TGTGCCAGCAGTTCGACAGGGAAAGGAAACACCATATATTTT

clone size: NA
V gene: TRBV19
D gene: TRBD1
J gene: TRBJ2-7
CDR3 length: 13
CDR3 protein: CASRGPGNYEQYF
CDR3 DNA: TGTGCCTCAAGGGGGCCGGGGAACTACGAGCAGTACTTC

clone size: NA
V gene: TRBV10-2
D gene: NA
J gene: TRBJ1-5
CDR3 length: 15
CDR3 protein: CASRATQAINQPQHF
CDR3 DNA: TGCGCCAGCAGGGCAACCCAGGCTATTAATCAGCCCCAGCATTTT

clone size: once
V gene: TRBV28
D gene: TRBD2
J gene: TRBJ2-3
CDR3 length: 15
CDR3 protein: CASSFLAGGTDTQYF
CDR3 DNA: TGTGCCAGCAGTTTTTTAGCGGGAGGCACAGATACGCAGTATTTT

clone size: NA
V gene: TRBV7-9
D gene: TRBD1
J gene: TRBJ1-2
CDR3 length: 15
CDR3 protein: CASSPQDRVDYGYTF
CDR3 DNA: TGTGCCAGCAGCCCCCAGGACAGGGTGGACTATGGCTACACCTTC

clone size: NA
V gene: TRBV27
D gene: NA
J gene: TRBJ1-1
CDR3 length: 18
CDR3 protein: CASSTSGQTGGRVTEAFF
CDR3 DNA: NA

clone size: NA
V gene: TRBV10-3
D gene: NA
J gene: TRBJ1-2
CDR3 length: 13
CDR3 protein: CAIGGGADYGYTF
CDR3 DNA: TGTGCCATCGGCGGAGGGGCTGACTATGGCTACACCTTC

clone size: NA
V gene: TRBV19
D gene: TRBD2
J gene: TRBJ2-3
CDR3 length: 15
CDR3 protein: CASSRTSAGADTQYF
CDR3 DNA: TGTGCCAGTAGTAGGACTAGCGCTGGGGCGGATACGCAGTATTTT

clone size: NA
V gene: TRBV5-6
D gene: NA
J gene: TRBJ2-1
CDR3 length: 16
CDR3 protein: CASSRRALAYYNEQFF
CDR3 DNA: TGTGCCAGCAGCCGGCGCGCCCTAGCGTACTACAATGAGCAGTTCTTC

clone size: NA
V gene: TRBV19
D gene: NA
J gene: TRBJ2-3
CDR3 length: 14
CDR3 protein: CASDHRGSTDTQYF
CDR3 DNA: TGTGCCAGTGACCATAGGGGATCCACAGATACGCAGTATTTT